These 5 T cell receptor beta chains came from one sample sequenced in a study of monozygotic twins with inflammatory bowel disease. TCRdb re-called the 5' RACE reads and catalogs CDR3 proteins one per entry, DNA excluded. The sample table includes 150,000 to 200,000 distinct CDR3 sequences. Sequencing was carried out using blood. The receptors originated from a human donor with ulcerative colitis or Crohn's disease, or a healthy co-twin of an affected twin (not recorded which).

The genes are TRBV28 and TRBJ1-1; the D gene TCRdb calls, TRBD1, cannot be checked with no DNA. This CDR3 has 14 residues. Per the germline V gene, CDR1 is MDHEN and CDR2 is SYDVKM. CDR3 sequence reads: CASSSHRGSTEAFF.

The rearrangement uses TRBV5-1 and TRBJ2-1; TCRdb calls TRBD2, which cannot be checked without DNA. CDR3 length: 16 residues. Germline CDR1 and CDR2: SGHRS and YFSETQ. The CDR3 spells CASSLDGTSSYNEQFF.

J is TRBJ2-1 and V is TRBV7-8; the TCRdb D gene call, TRBD2, has no DNA to confirm it. The CDR3 totals 16 residues. Germline CDR1 reads SGHVS; CDR2 reads FQNEAQ. The chain's CDR3 is CASSFQLAGGINEQFF.

The V gene is TRBV12-3 or TRBV12-4, the J gene TRBJ2-7; there is no DNA to check the TCRdb D call of TRBD2. CDR3 length: 13 amino acids. The CDR3 is CASSLSREGEQYF.

The gene calls are TRBV4-2 and TRBJ1-6. Looked up from germline, CDR1 is LGHNA and CDR2 is YNFKEQ. The CDR3 runs 14 residues. CDR3 sequence reads: CASSQSRSNSPLHF.